The rows below give T cell receptor beta chains drawn from one sample of a study of long-term antiretroviral therapy in people with HIV. Only in-frame clones appear in the TCRdb table, and some are missing; sequencing was by immunoSEQ multiplex PCR. This table holds around 20,000 clones, 81% found once. The specimen comprised unsorted PBMCs, sampled 0.1 years before starting antiretroviral therapy. The receptors here all came from a man between 35 and 55 years old with HIV. The CDR3 runs from the conserved cysteine through the conserved F or W.

cdr3_length: 13
v_call: TRBV18
cdr3_aa: CASSPRDAYGYTF

cdr3_length: 15
v_call: TRBV18
cdr3_aa: CASSPMDRGPDGYTF

cdr3_length: 14
v_call: TRBV28
cdr3_aa: CASSLGARRHGYTF

cdr3_length: 14
v_call: TRBV7-2
cdr3_aa: CASSSGDRGDTIYF

cdr3_length: 13
v_call: TRBV6-5
cdr3_aa: CASSYGLGETQYF

cdr3_length: 15
v_call: TRBV4-2
cdr3_aa: CASSQGEGVGYGYTF

cdr3_length: 14
v_call: TRBV4-2
cdr3_aa: CASSQGRGTDTQYF

cdr3_length: 14
v_call: TRBV6-6
cdr3_aa: CASNPAFSGNTIYF

cdr3_length: 16
v_call: TRBV5-1
cdr3_aa: CASSLSFTEGRTEAFF

cdr3_length: 13
v_call: TRBV6-5
cdr3_aa: CASSSREGETQYF

cdr3_length: 16
v_call: TRBV19
cdr3_aa: CASKGEARTNTGELFF

cdr3_length: 13
v_call: TRBV7-9
cdr3_aa: CASSSRATDTQYF

cdr3_length: 14
v_call: TRBV28
cdr3_aa: CASKTLAGGNEQFF

cdr3_length: 14
v_call: TRBV5-1
cdr3_aa: CASSLAVGTGELFF

cdr3_length: 12
v_call: TRBV7-9
cdr3_aa: CASMGSSYEQYF

cdr3_length: 12
v_call: TRBV7-2
cdr3_aa: CASSPMRETQYF

cdr3_length: 14
v_call: TRBV2
cdr3_aa: CASSGTGVGEKLFF

cdr3_length: 14
v_call: TRBV27
cdr3_aa: CASSWHSKNQPQHF

cdr3_length: 14
v_call: TRBV6-5
cdr3_aa: CASSYAPGSYEQYF

cdr3_length: 14
v_call: TRBV19
cdr3_aa: CASRWREGKETQYF

cdr3_length: 11
v_call: TRBV29-1
cdr3_aa: CSVTGIHEQYF

cdr3_length: 16
v_call: TRBV28
cdr3_aa: CASSPASASSGNTIYF

cdr3_length: 14
v_call: TRBV5-1
cdr3_aa: CASSLDSRNNEQFF

cdr3_length: 14
v_call: TRBV18
cdr3_aa: CATKETGGRHEQFF

cdr3_length: 15
v_call: TRBV6-1
cdr3_aa: CASSEAPRSDTEAFF

cdr3_length: 17
v_call: TRBV7-9
cdr3_aa: CASSDDYTGFYNSPLHF

cdr3_length: 11
v_call: TRBV7-9
cdr3_aa: CASSFGETQYF

cdr3_length: 14
v_call: TRBV4-3
cdr3_aa: CASSQVPSADTQYF

cdr3_length: 13
v_call: TRBV7-3
cdr3_aa: CASSASTSHTQYF

cdr3_length: 15
v_call: TRBV19
cdr3_aa: CASSGAFRGNTEAFF

cdr3_length: 15
v_call: TRBV11-3
cdr3_aa: CASTSLAKRAGELFF

cdr3_length: 13
v_call: TRBV10-1
cdr3_aa: CASSAEGTDTQYF

cdr3_length: 11
v_call: TRBV7-2
cdr3_aa: CASSLLNEQFF